This TCR beta chain was observed in a study of blood T cells in healthy people across ages (dated by TCRdb to the mid-2010s). A note on the overall study: Template switching captured roughly one uniquely barcoded TCR beta cDNA molecule per two T cells in model experiments. Four age groups were formed from the donors: young (average about 17 years), middle-aged (around 40), aged (under 70) and long-lived (82). To avoid experimental bias, donors of different ages were spread randomly across the sequencing lanes. The study analyzed two additional independent replicas of 1 million unique cDNA reads from the same blood draw for two donors, one aged 18 to 30 and one aged 80 or older. Age-related changes in TCR beta repertoire diversity were measured in the study by deep sequencing normalized with unique cDNA molecular identifiers.

Paper-wide results and their limitations: Compared with the aged group, the long-lived group had more naive CD4+ T cells, fewer expanded clones and increased TCR diversity, suggesting age selection. Estimates of total diversity based on one million sequenced T cells were considered lower bounds and underestimates. The CMV infection status of donors was not known, potentially confounding age-related changes in expanded clonotypes. Observed TCR beta diversity correlated strongly with the percentage of naive T cells measured by flow cytometry. As age increased, observed TCR beta diversity per million T cells dropped in a roughly linear way, and a significant reduction was already evident by age 40. Bulk unsorted PBMC profiling prevented conclusive comparison of naive and antigen-experienced compartments.

Library construction relied on 5' RACE. The sequencer was an Illumina HiSeq 2500. A second PCR of roughly 7 to 11 cycles was performed with a sample-barcoded 5' primer and a J-beta primer mix. Each TCR beta cDNA molecule received a unique molecular identifier from a template-switch 5' adaptor carrying 12 random nucleotides. Each sample yielded at least 3 million CDR3-containing paired-end reads. First-strand cDNA was synthesized from all RNA with the Mint cDNA synthesis kit, primed by a TRBC-specific oligonucleotide. Following uracil-DNA glycosylase treatment, a first 18-cycle PCR with universal primers M1SS and BC2_uni_R was performed on all cDNA. In the original analysis: Each sample was normalized by randomly selecting 1 million high-quality reads, each carrying a distinct molecular identifier. Instead of being binned into consensus sequences, reads with shared molecular identifiers were discarded. MiTCR, with a Q25 quality threshold and the strictest error-elimination algorithm, was used for CDR3 identification, clonotype clustering and error correction. A nonparametric unseen species model using Euler transformation provided a lower-bound estimate of total TCR beta diversity. TCRdb's own reprocessing of the public reads used fastp at Q25 and MiXCR and kept productive beta chains. Duplicate CDR3 protein sequences are folded into a single record with the most common DNA and genes. In this record, the V and J calls reflect TCRdb's handling and not the investigators' own analysis. This sample is represented by about a million distinct CDR3 sequences; around two fifths of them were singletons. The ten largest clones represent roughly 14% of the sample.

The donors were under 40 Caucasian individuals from Russia, aged roughly 6 to 100 years, who were systemically healthy. Each donor gave ten milliliters of peripheral blood, collected into EDTA-treated Vacutainer tubes. Ficoll-Paque density-gradient centrifugation was used to isolate PBMCs, with at least 6.5 million obtained per sample. Total RNA, at least 6 micrograms per sample, was extracted from PBMCs with Trizol reagent. The percentages of naive CD45RAhigh/CD27high T cells were determined by flow cytometry on a PBMC aliquot from every donor. Counted from cysteine to phenylalanine, this CDR3 has 16 amino acids. Just CDR3 DNA is preserved here, 48 bases in frame from base 1. V gives up 0 bases and J gives up 11 bases, and the segment between their germline ends measures 19 bases. CDR1 MNHEY and CDR2 SVGAGI are derived from the germline V gene. Concerning this clonotype: Its target antigen remains unknown. Per-nucleotide qualities are absent, and no much larger clonotype sits a single base away.

Sample: blood. The chain links TRBV6-5 with TRBJ1-4, and the D gene may be TRBD1, 6 bases matching. The source is a man younger than 30 in good health. The sequenced DNA is TGTGCCAGCAGTTACTCGACGGGGGGCGAAGCAAGGAAACTGTTTTTT. Its protein reads: CASSYSTGGEARKLFF.